The 6 T cell receptor beta chains below were found in one sample sequenced in a study of spatial heterogeneity in lung cancer. TCRdb called the 5' RACE reads again in MiXCR, with one record for every CDR3 protein. The table has more than 85,000 distinct CDR3 sequences, roughly 9.5% seen once. The time point: sample taken at primary tumor resection. Whole RNA obtained from tumor, nontumor lung or frozen PBMC underwent sequencing without sorting. Sequenced material: PBMCs, taken at surgery. The receptors here all came from a male donor with early-stage non-small cell lung cancer.

This clonotype was counted ten times or more. In nucleotides, the CDR3 is TGTGCCAGCAGCCTCCTTATCAACACTGAAGCTTTCTTT. Translated, it gives CASSLLINTEAFF. The chain is built from TRBV5-6 and TRBJ1-1; the D is unclear. This CDR3 comprises 13 residues. CDR1 is SGHDT and CDR2 is YYEEEE in the germline V gene. Deletions cut 4 bases from V and 2 bases from J, with 9 bases between.

This clonotype turned up a few times. The chain couples TRBV29-1 to TRBJ1-1; TRBD1 matches 8 bases. Germline trimming cut 5 bases from V and 6 bases from J; bases unmatched to any gene: 5. The CDR3 sequence is 12 residues long. Per the germline V gene, CDR1 is SQVTM and CDR2 is ANQGSEA. CDR3 loop: CSVFRGRAEAFF. The CDR3 DNA follows: TGCAGCGTTTTCAGGGGGCGGGCTGAAGCTTTCTTT.

J is TRBJ2-2 and V is TRBV5-8; D is uncertain. The length of the CDR3 is 14 residues. V lost 4 bases and J 3 bases, leaving 10 bases between the germline ends. The germline V gene encodes CDR1 SGHTS and CDR2 YDEGEE. The CDR3 nucleotides read TGTGCCAGCAGCGTCGGAATATACACCGGGGAGCTGTTTTTT. Encoded protein: CASSVGIYTGELFF.

The V and J genes are TRBV5-1 and TRBJ1-2; D ambiguous. V was cut by 1 base and J by 10 bases, with 11 bases left in between. The CDR3 has 12 amino acids. CDR1 is SGHRS, CDR2 YFSETQ, per germline. CDR3 sequence (DNA): TGCGCCAGCAGCTTGAACTCGAATGACTACACCTTC. Protein sequence: CASSLNSNDYTF.

This clonotype was counted a few times. The chain has TRBV7-2 and TRBJ2-4; no definite D call. Germline loops: CDR1 SGHTA, CDR2 FQGNSA. This CDR3 is built from 12 residues. With 2 bases removed from V and 4 bases from J, the gap between germline ends came to 3 bases. The CDR3 region has the DNA TGTGCCAGCAGCTTACAGAAAAACATTCAGTACTTC. Translation: CASSLQKNIQYF.

Ten or more counts support this clonotype. The CDR3 is CASKVAGAPVGTQYF. CDR3 nucleotide sequence: TGTGCCAGCAAGGTAGCGGGGGCCCCGGTAGGTACGCAGTATTTT. This sequence joins TRBV2 and TRBJ2-3; 9 positions agree with TRBD2. Trimming at V came to 7 bases and at J to 8 bases, leaving 13 bases not matched to a gene. CDR3 length: 15 amino acids. The germline V gene has CDR1 SNHLY and CDR2 FYNNEI.